This TCR beta chain comes out of a study of blood T cell repertoires in COVID-19. Original analysis: Researchers report that nucleated cell counts were estimated from reference gene primer amplification. Here immunoSEQ multiplex PCR was the method, and the copy in TCRdb shows in-frame clones only, minus some. That table gives V, J and clone size, and the DNA gave D and trimming. The sample includes 140,000 or so clones, about four fifths of them seen just once. The sequenced sample consisted of peripheral blood. The receptor comes from a woman older than 75 with acute or convalescent COVID-19.

In DNA form, the CDR3 reads TGTGCCAGCGGCAGGGTACGCACTGAAGCTTTCTTT. It translates to CASGRVRTEAFF. The J gene is TRBJ1-1, the V gene TRBV13; D possibly corresponds to TRBD1 (5 bases). Germline CDR1 reads PRHDT; CDR2 reads FYEKMQ (reference sequence). The CDR3 extends over 12 amino acids. V was trimmed by 8 bases and J by 4 bases, leaving 11 bases between them.